This TCR beta chain came from a study of T and B cells in COVID-19 patients. The overall study: Blood was sampled from COVID-19 patients who were either actively infected or recovered. The study's findings and limits: Patients with COVID-19 reportedly showed strongly skewed T cell receptor beta variable and joining gene usage. At recovery TRB diversity and richness exceeded healthy donors, after highly clonal active COVID-19 repertoires.

Multiplex PCR with BIOMED2 TRB-A/B primer pools amplified TRB rearrangements. A single record per CDR3 protein comes from TCRdb applying MiXCR to the multiplex PCR reads. The top ten clones hold around 1.6% of a sample with 24,000 or so distinct CDR3 sequences, approximately 30% of them seen once. Losses at the gene ends were 5 bases for V and 0 bases for J; bases not matched to a gene: 5. Germline lookup yields CDR1 DFQATT and CDR2 SNEGSKA (reference sequence). The CDR3 has 14 residues. Each TRB amplification used about 230-550 ng of genomic DNA from blood. This clonotype was picked up a small number of times. Its antigen is unknown.

V usage is TRBV20-1 and J usage is TRBJ1-1; 8 nucleotides agree with TRBD1. The sample consisted of blood. This TCR was sampled from a human donor who had recovered from COVID-19. The CDR3 region is CSASTGAVNTEAFF. In DNA form, the CDR3 reads TGCAGTGCTTCGACAGGGGCGGTGAACACTGAAGCTTTCTTT.